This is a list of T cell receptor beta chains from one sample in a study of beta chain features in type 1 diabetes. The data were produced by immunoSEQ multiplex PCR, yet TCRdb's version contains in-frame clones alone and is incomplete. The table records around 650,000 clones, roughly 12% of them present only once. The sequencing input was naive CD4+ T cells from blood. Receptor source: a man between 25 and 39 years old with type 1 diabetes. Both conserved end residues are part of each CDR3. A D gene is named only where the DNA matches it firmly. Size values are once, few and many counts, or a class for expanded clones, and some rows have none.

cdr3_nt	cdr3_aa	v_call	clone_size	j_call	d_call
TGTGCCAGCAGCTTAGTGTCAGTTGGAAGTACCGGGGAGCTGTTTTTT	CASSLVSVGSTGELFF	TRBV11-2	.	TRBJ2-2	.
TGTGCCTGGAGTGCAGGAGGCGAGCAGTACTTC	CAWSAGGEQYF	TRBV30	.	TRBJ2-7	.
TGTGCCAGCAGCTCCCCCTTAGGACGGTTGAACACTGAAGCTTTCTTT	CASSSPLGRLNTEAFF	TRBV7-2	few	TRBJ1-1	.
TGTGCCAGCACCGGACAGATGAACACTGAAGCTTTCTTT	CASTGQMNTEAFF	TRBV19	few	TRBJ1-1	.
TGTGCCAGTGGTCAAACAAGGGAACGCTACACCTTC	CASGQTRERYTF	TRBV19	.	TRBJ1-2	.
TGTGCCAGCAGCGGAGGGACTCTCACCGGGGAGCTGTTTTTT	CASSGGTLTGELFF	TRBV9	.	TRBJ2-2	.
TGTGCCAGCAGCGTATCGGGACAGGGTGACACCGGGGAGCTGTTTTTT	CASSVSGQGDTGELFF	TRBV9	.	TRBJ2-2	TRBD1
TGTGCCATCAGTGAGGGACGGGAAAACATTCAGTACTTC	CAISEGRENIQYF	TRBV10-3	.	TRBJ2-4	.
TGTGCCAGCTCACCACGGATGGGCGACAATGAGCAGTTCTTC	CASSPRMGDNEQFF	TRBV18	.	TRBJ2-1	.
TGTGCCAGCAGTTACTCGGGTTTAGGGGGGGCCTATGGCTACACCTTC	CASSYSGLGGAYGYTF	TRBV6-5	.	TRBJ1-2	.
TGCAGCGTCAACGAGGGACAGGACTACAATGAGCAGTTCTTC	CSVNEGQDYNEQFF	TRBV29-1	.	TRBJ2-1	TRBD1
TGCAGCGCCGCATGGCAGGGTGGCACAGATACGCAGTATTTT	CSAAWQGGTDTQYF	TRBV29-1	.	TRBJ2-3	.
TGTGCCAGCAGCGGGACAGGGGGCTTGGTTGATCAGCCCCAGCATTTT	CASSGTGGLVDQPQHF	TRBV2	few	TRBJ1-5	TRBD1
TGTGCCAGCAGCGTAGTACTTGGGGGCCAAGAGACCCAGTACTTC	CASSVVLGGQETQYF	TRBV9	.	TRBJ2-5	.
TGTGCCAGCAGAGGAATGGGGGAGCTGTTTTTT	CASRGMGELFF	TRBV2	few	TRBJ2-2	.
TGTGCCAGCAGCCTAAAACCGGGACAGTCGACTGAAGCTTTCTTT	CASSLKPGQSTEAFF	TRBV5-6	few	TRBJ1-1	TRBD1
TGCGCCAGCAGCTTGGGTTCTGCTTATACAGAGACCCAGTACTTC	CASSLGSAYTETQYF	TRBV5-1	.	TRBJ2-5	.
TGTGCCAGCAGCCCTCGGGACATCCAAGAGACCCAGTACTTC	CASSPRDIQETQYF	TRBV4-2	.	TRBJ2-5	.
TGTGCCAGCAGCCGAACAGGGGTGGCCTACGAGCAGTACTTC	CASSRTGVAYEQYF	TRBV28	few	TRBJ2-7	TRBD1
TGTGCCAGCAGTAAACTCGGACAGGGTAACTATGGCTACACCTTC	CASSKLGQGNYGYTF	TRBV27	.	TRBJ1-2	TRBD1
TGTGCCAGCAGTTCCTTTTCGGACAACTACAATGAGCAGTTCTTC	CASSSFSDNYNEQFF	TRBV9	few	TRBJ2-1	.
TGCGCCAGCAGTTTGGACAGGGAAGCTTTCTTT	CASSLDREAFF	TRBV10-2	few	TRBJ1-1	TRBD1
TGTGCCAGCAGTGATTACGGCAGCCAGCGGCAGCCCCAGCATTTT	CASSDYGSQRQPQHF	TRBV2	few	TRBJ1-5	.
TGTGCCTGGAGTGGAAAGACAGGGATTGACTATGGCTACACCTTC	CAWSGKTGIDYGYTF	TRBV30	.	TRBJ1-2	TRBD1
TGTGCCAGCAGCCAAGGAACGGGGCTTGGAGAAAAACTGTTTTTT	CASSQGTGLGEKLFF	TRBV4-2	few	TRBJ1-4	.
TGTGCCAGCAGCCATAATTCCCAGGGAGGAGAGACCCAGTACTTC	CASSHNSQGGETQYF	TRBV7-2	few	TRBJ2-5	.
TGTGCTAGCAGCCCCGGGGCGGGCCCGGCGGAGGAGCAGTACTTC	CASSPGAGPAEEQYF	TRBV7-7	few	TRBJ2-7	.
TGCAGCGTTGGGTTCGGGGTTGATATCAATCAGCCCCAGCATTTT	CSVGFGVDINQPQHF	TRBV29-1	.	TRBJ1-5	.
TGTGCCAGCAGCTTAGAGGGACAGGGTACCCGCGAGCAGTACTTC	CASSLEGQGTREQYF	TRBV13	few	TRBJ2-7	TRBD1
TGTGCCAGCAGCCCCGAACGGGACGGCTCCTACGAGCAGTACTTC	CASSPERDGSYEQYF	TRBV7-8	few	TRBJ2-7	.
TGTGCCAGCAGCTTAGTGGAGGCAAGTGAAGCTTTCTTT	CASSLVEASEAFF	TRBV7-9	few	TRBJ1-1	.
TGTGCCAGCAGCTCAGGGACTAACGGCTACACCTTC	CASSSGTNGYTF	TRBV13	few	TRBJ1-2	.
TGCAGCGTCCATACAGAAAACACTGAAGCTTTCTTT	CSVHTENTEAFF	TRBV29-1	few	TRBJ1-1	.
TGCGCCAGCAGTCAACGAACAGGGGGTAGTATTTCTGCGAGCAATCAGCCCCAGCATTTT	CASSQRTGGSISASNQPQHF	TRBV23-1	.	TRBJ1-5	TRBD1
TGTGCCAGCAGTTACGGGACTAGCGGGGCAGATACGCAGTATTTT	CASSYGTSGADTQYF	TRBV2	.	TRBJ2-3	TRBD2
TGTGCCAGCAGCCCTATGTACCAAGAGACCCAGTACTTC	CASSPMYQETQYF	TRBV7-2	few	TRBJ2-5	.
TGTGCCATCAGGGGGACAGCGGGGGCCATGAACACTGAAGCTTTCTTT	CAIRGTAGAMNTEAFF	TRBV10-3	.	TRBJ1-1	TRBD1
TGTGCCAGCAGCTTAGAGTATCAGCCCCAGCATTTT	CASSLEYQPQHF	TRBV7-2	.	TRBJ1-5	.
TGTGCCAGCAGCCAAACCGGGACAGGCGTCTACAATGAGCAGTTCTTC	CASSQTGTGVYNEQFF	TRBV14	.	TRBJ2-1	TRBD1
TGTGCCTGGAGTGTCCTAGGCAATCAGCCCCAGCATTTT	CAWSVLGNQPQHF	TRBV30	few	TRBJ1-5	.
TGTGCCAGCAGACCAGGGGGTGTTGAGACCCAGTACTTC	CASRPGGVETQYF	TRBV6-5	.	TRBJ2-5	TRBD1
TGTGCCATCAGTGATCCGACAGGGGAGGTTGAAAAACTGTTTTTT	CAISDPTGEVEKLFF	TRBV10-3	.	TRBJ1-4	TRBD1
TGTGCCAGCAGAGTAGCGGGGGGGCCTCCAGATACGCAGTATTTT	CASRVAGGPPDTQYF	TRBV5-6	.	TRBJ2-3	TRBD2
TGTGCCAGCAGGCAGGAGATACAGTACTTC	CASRQEIQYF	TRBV28	.	TRBJ2-7	.
TGTGCCAGCAGCTTAGTCGGCAGTCACGAGCAGTACTTC	CASSLVGSHEQYF	TRBV7-8	few	TRBJ2-7	.